This T cell receptor beta chain stems from a study of neoadjuvant anti-PD-1 for oral cavity cancer. About the research overall: Patients mostly received three to four biweekly nivolumab doses at 3 mg/kg before surgery.

Profiled with immunoSEQ multiplex PCR; TCRdb holds only in-frame clones, not every one. Of tens of thousands of clones detected, 35% to 40% appear once; the ten largest clones hold approximately 15%. V dropped 4 bases and J dropped 6; count of bases not matched to a gene: 13. The CDR3 covers 16 residues. In germline, CDR1 is LNHDA, CDR2 SQIVND (reference sequence). The sample's time point: after neoadjuvant nivolumab, at surgical resection. Patients had newly diagnosed, untreated stage II-IVA oral cavity squamous cell carcinoma. Source: tumor tissue, taken after nivolumab (anti-PD-1) treatment. This chain connects TRBV19 to TRBJ1-2; 8 nucleotides align to TRBD1. This sequence was found in a person aged 40 to 85 with oral cavity squamous cell carcinoma. The DNA of the CDR3 is TGTGCCAGTAGTAAAATCAAGACGGACAGGGCACATGGCTACACCTTC. Translating it yields CASSKIKTDRAHGYTF.